The 6 T cell receptor beta chains in this list originate from one sample, sequenced in a study of blood T cell repertoires in COVID-19. TCRdb keeps only in-frame clones here, not all; method: immunoSEQ multiplex PCR. The repertoire consists of roughly 68,000 clones, with around 87% occurring once and the leading ten covering roughly 6.5%. The sample taken for sequencing was peripheral blood. Receptors originate from a man aged 50-60 years with active COVID-19.

This clone was picked up a small number of times. The chain is built from TRBV10-3 and TRBJ2-7, with TRBD1 matching 8 bases. V gave up 0 bases and J gave up 5 bases; unmatched junction bases: 3. This CDR3 comprises 14 residues. Germline V lookup: CDR1 ENHRY, CDR2 SYGVKD. Written as DNA, the CDR3 is TGTGCCATCAGTGAGTCGGGACAGGTCCACGAGCAGTACTTC. This gives the protein CAISESGQVHEQYF.

The chain joins TRBV3-1 (or the pseudogene TRBV3-2) to TRBJ1-2, with 9 bases aligning to TRBD1. The CDR3 length is 18 residues. The V gene end was trimmed by 0 bases and the J gene end by 2 bases; junction bases not matched to a gene: 10. CDR1 and CDR2 (germline): LGHDT, YNNKEL (reference sequence). CDR3 sequence (DNA): TGTGCCAGCAGCCAAGATAATTCCACGGGACAGGGAAACTATGGCTACACCTTC. It specifies CASSQDNSTGQGNYGYTF.

CDR3 loop: CASSLWAGGFDEQYF. In nucleotides, the CDR3 is TGTGCCAGCAGTTTATGGGCGGGGGGCTTCGACGAGCAGTACTTC. The V gene is TRBV27, the J gene TRBJ2-7, with 8 bases identical to TRBD2. The V gene's germline CDR1 is MNHEY and CDR2 SMNVEV (reference sequence). Trimming at V came to 1 base and at J to 5 bases, leaving 7 bases not matched to a gene. The CDR3 contains 15 residues.

This clone was detected a few times. This chain connects TRBV27 to TRBJ1-2, with 12 bases aligning to TRBD1. Germline V gene lookup returns CDR1 MNHEY and CDR2 SMNVEV (reference sequence). Losses at the gene ends were 5 bases for V and 5 bases for J; bases not matched to a gene: 6. The CDR3 extends over 15 amino acids. The CDR3: CASSPGTGGRYGYTF. DNA of the CDR3: TGTGCCAGCAGTCCAGGGACAGGGGGCCGGTATGGCTACACCTTC.

This rearrangement joins TRBV29-1 to TRBJ1-4, with TRBD1 matching 7 bases. The CDR3 loop spans 14 amino acids. V gave up 7 bases and J gave up 8 bases; unmatched junction bases: 13. Germline CDR1 is SQVTM and CDR2 is ANQGSEA. This CDR3 is CSAEVRTGVEKLFF. The DNA for the CDR3 is TGCAGCGCCGAAGTGAGGACAGGTGTCGAAAAACTGTTTTTT. Full variable domain (outside the CDR3, taken from reference TRBV29-1 and TRBJ1-4): SAVISQKPSRDICQRGTSLTIQCQVDSQVTMMFWYRQQPGQSLTLIATANQGSEATYESGFVIDKFPISRPNLTFSTLTVSNMSPEDSSIYLCSAEVRTGVEKLFFGSGTQLSVL.

This chain uses TRBV6-6 with TRBJ2-7, with 10 bases fitting TRBD1. From germline, CDR1 is MNHNY and CDR2 SVGAGI (reference sequence). With 2 bases clipped from V and 7 bases from J, the junction kept 11 bases outside the gene matches. This CDR3 is 16 amino acids long. The CDR3 DNA reads as TGTGCCAGCAGTTACGCAGCGGGACAGGGGCCTGGGGAGCAGTACTTC. Translation gives CASSYAAGQGPGEQYF.